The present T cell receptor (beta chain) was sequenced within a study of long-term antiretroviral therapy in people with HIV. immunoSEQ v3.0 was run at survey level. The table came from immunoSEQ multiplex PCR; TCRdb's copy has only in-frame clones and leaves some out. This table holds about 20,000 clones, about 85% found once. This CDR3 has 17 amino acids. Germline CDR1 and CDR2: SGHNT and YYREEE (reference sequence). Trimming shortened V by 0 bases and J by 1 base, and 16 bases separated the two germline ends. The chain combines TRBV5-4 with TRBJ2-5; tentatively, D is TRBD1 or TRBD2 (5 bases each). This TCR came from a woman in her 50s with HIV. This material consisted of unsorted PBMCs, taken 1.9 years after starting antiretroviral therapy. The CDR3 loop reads CASSLVPRDPVQETQYF. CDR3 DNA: TGTGCCAGCAGCTTGGTCCCCCGGGACCCAGTCCAAGAGACCCAGTACTTC.